This T cell receptor beta chain derives from a study of early T cells in non-severe SARS-CoV-2 infection (dated by TCRdb to 2020 to 2023). With regard to the full study: Because TCR sequencing relied on bulk RNA taken from unsorted whole blood, pairing of alpha and beta chains was not possible. The full study reports these points: Matching against VDJdb was skewed toward anti-spike CD8 responses, likely underestimated virus-specific expansions, and missed private and CD4 specificities.

Library preparation was by 5' RACE. Sequencing used a NextSeq 500. Unique molecular identifiers were attached to individual cDNA molecules in the TCR library protocol so that sequencing error and PCR bias could be corrected. TCR alpha and beta chains were both sequenced, and the abundances of alpha and beta sequences in each sample were closely correlated with each other. As for how the authors treated the data: Decombinator V4 was used to annotate the V gene, J gene and CDR3 of the TCR sequences. Expanded TCRs were defined as changing significantly between any two time points under a Poisson model with p below 0.0001. TCR abundances were normalised to the total number of TCRs sequenced in each sample and reported as counts per million. TRAV1-2 paired with TRAJ12, TRAJ20 or TRAJ33 defined MAIT TCRs, while TRAV10 paired with TRAJ18 defined iNKT TCRs. A search of VDJdb, accessed on 1 November 2021, was run for TCRs annotated to CMV, EBV and SARS-CoV-2, with TCRs annotated for multiple antigens excluded. The public reads were run again by TCRdb, first through fastp at Q25 and then through MiXCR, and only productive beta chains were kept. Duplicate CDR3 protein sequences are folded into a single record with the most common DNA and genes. For this entry, the V and J calls and clone size follow TCRdb and not the study's own pipeline. The sample table contains 55,000 to 65,000 distinct CDR3 sequences; only one count was recorded for more than 8.5% of them. In total, the top ten clones hold roughly 18% of the sample.

This was a case-control study nested in a cohort of healthcare workers in London, UK, who had nasopharyngeal swab PCR tests and blood samples taken every week. Healthcare workers were enrolled in the week of the UK lockdown, from 23 to 31 March 2020, and were followed every week for up to roughly 16 weeks. Ten or more counts support this clonotype. No antigen is known for it. Per-base qualities were not stored, and no clone one base away is much larger. CDR1 and CDR2 are read off the germline V gene as MNHEY and SVGEGT. The CDR3 spans 14 residues, from the cysteine through the phenylalanine. Only the CDR3 DNA stays, 42 bases, in frame from base 1. V drops 7 bases and J drops 1 base, leaving 14 bases in between.

Specimen: whole blood. Here the chain combines TRBV6-2 or TRBV6-3 and TRBJ2-7; TRBD2 is perhaps the D gene, given 6 matching bases. The receptor comes from an adult who was a healthcare worker with PCR-confirmed SARS-CoV-2 infection or an uninfected control (not recorded which). The DNA reads as follows: TGTGCCAGCACTCGGGGACTGATATCCTACGAGCAGTACTTC. This is translated as CASTRGLISYEQYF.